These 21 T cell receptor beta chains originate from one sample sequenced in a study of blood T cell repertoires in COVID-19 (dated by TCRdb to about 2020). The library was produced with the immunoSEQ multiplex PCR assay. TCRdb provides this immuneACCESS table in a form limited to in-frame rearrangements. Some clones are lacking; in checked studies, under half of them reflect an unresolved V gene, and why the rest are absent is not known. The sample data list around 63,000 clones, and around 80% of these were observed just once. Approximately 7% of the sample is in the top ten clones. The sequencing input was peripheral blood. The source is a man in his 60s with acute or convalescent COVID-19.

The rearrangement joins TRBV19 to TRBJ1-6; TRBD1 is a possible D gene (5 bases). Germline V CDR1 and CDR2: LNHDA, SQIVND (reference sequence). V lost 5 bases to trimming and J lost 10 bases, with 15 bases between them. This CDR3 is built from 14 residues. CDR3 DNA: TGTGCCAGTAGTGCCGACGGGGGTAGGTCACCCCTCCACTTT. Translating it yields CASSADGGRSPLHF.

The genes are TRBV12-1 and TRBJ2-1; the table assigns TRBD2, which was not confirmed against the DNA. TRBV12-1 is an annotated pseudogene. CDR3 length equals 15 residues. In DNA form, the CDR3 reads TGTGCCAGCAGCTTCGGGGTTAGCTCCTACAATGAGCAGTTCTTC. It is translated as CASSFGVSSYNEQFF.

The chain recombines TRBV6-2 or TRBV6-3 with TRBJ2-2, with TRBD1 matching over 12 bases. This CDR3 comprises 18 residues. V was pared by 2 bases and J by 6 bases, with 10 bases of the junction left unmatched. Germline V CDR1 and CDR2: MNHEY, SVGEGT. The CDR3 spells CASSYDRDRGLIAGELFF. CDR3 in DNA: TGTGCCAGCAGTTACGACAGGGACAGGGGGCTTATTGCCGGGGAGCTGTTTTTT.

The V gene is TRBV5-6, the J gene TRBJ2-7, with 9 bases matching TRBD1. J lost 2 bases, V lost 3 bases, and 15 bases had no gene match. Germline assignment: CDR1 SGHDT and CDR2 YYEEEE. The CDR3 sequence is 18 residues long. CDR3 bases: TGTGCCAGCAGCTCCACGGGGCGTTCGGGACAGGGTACCTACGAGCAGTACTTC. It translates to CASSSTGRSGQGTYEQYF. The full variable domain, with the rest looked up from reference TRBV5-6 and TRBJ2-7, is DAGVTQSPTHLIKTRGQQVTLRCSPKSGHDTVSWYQQALGQGPQFIFQYYEEEERQRGNFPDRFSGHQFPNYSSELNVNALLLGDSALYLCASSSTGRSGQGTYEQYFGPGTRLTVT.

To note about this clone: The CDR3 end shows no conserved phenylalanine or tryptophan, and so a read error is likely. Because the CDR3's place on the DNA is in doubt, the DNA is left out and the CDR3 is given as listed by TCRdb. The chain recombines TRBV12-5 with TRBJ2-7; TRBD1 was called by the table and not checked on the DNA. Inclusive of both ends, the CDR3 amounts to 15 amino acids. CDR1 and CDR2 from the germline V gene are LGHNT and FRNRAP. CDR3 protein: CASGLGEDSGTKGWA.

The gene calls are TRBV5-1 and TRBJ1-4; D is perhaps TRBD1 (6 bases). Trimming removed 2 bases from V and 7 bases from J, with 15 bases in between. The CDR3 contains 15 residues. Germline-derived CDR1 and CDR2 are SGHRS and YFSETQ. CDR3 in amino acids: CASSFDQGSTEKLFF. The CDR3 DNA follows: TGCGCCAGCAGCTTTGACCAGGGGAGTACTGAAAAACTGTTTTTT. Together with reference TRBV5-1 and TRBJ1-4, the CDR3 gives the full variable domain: KAGVTQTPRYLIKTRGQQVTLSCSPISGHRSVSWYQQTPGQGLQFLFEYFSETQRNKGNFPGRFSGRQFSNSRSEMNVSTLELGDSALYLCASSFDQGSTEKLFFGSGTQLSVL.

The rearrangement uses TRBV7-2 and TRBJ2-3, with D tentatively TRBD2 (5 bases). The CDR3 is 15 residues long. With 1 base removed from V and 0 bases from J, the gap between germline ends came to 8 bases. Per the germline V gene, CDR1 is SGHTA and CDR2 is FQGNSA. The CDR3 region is CASSLVRTSTDTQYF. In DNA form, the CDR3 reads TGTGCCAGCAGCTTAGTTCGGACTAGCACAGATACGCAGTATTTT.

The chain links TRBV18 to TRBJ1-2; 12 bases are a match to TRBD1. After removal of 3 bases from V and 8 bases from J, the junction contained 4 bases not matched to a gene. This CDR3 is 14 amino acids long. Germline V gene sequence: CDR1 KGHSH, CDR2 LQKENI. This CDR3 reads CASSPGQGAEGYTF. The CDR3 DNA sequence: TGTGCCAGCTCACCGGGACAGGGGGCAGAGGGCTACACCTTC. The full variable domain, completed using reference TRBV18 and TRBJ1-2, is NAGVMQNPRHLVRRRGQEARLRCSPMKGHSHVYWYRQLPEEGLKFMVYLQKENIIDESGMPKERFSAEFPKEGPSILRIQQVVRGDSAAYFCASSPGQGAEGYTFGSGTRLTVV.

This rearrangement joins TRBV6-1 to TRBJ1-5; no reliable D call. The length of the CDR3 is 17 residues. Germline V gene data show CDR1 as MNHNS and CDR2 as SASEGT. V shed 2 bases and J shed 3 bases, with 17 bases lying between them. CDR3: CASSEPGPGAINQPQHF. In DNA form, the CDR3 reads TGTGCCAGCAGTGAACCGGGTCCGGGAGCGATCAATCAGCCCCAGCATTTT.

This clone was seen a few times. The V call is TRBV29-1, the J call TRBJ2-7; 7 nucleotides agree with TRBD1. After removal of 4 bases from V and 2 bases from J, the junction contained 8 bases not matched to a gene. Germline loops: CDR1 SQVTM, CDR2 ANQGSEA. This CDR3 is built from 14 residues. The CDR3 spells CSVVGQGVTYEQYF. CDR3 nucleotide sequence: TGCAGCGTTGTGGGGCAGGGGGTAACCTACGAGCAGTACTTC.

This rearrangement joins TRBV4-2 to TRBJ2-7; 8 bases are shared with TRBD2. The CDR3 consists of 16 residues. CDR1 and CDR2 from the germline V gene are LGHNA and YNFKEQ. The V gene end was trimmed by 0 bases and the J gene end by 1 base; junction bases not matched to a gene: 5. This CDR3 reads CASSQDAGGGSYEQYF. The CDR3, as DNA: TGTGCCAGCAGCCAAGATGCGGGGGGTGGGTCCTACGAGCAGTACTTC.

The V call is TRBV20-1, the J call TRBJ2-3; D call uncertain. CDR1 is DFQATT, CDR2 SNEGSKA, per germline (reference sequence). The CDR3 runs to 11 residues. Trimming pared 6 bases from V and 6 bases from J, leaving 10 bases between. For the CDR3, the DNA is TGCAGTGCCAGGAAGGCTGATACGCAGTATTTT. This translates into CSARKADTQYF.

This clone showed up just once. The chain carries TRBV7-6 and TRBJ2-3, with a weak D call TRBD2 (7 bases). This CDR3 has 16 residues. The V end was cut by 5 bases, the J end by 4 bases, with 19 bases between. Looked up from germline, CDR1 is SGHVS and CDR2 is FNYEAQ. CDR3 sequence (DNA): TGTGCCAGCAGCCCCCGCTGGGGGGGCGGCGCAGATACGCAGTATTTT. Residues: CASSPRWGGGADTQYF.

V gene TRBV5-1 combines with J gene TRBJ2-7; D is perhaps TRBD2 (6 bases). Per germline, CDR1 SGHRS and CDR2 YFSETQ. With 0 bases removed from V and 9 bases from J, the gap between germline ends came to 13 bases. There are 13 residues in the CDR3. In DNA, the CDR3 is TGCGCCAGCAGCTTGGCCGGGGGTTGGGCGCAGTACTTC. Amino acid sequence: CASSLAGGWAQYF.

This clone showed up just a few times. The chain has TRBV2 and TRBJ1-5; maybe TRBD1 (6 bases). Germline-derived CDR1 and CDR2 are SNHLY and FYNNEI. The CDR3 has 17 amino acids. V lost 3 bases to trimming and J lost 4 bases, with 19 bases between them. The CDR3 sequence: CASSELGNRVFNQPQHF. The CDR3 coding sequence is TGTGCCAGCAGTGAGTTAGGAAACAGGGTTTTTAATCAGCCCCAGCATTTT.

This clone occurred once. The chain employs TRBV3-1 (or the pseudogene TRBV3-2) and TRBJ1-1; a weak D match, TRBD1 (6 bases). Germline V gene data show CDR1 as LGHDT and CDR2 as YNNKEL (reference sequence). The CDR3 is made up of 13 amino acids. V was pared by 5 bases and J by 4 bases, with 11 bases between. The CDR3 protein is CASSSTGSTEAFF. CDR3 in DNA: TGTGCCAGCAGCTCCACAGGGAGCACTGAAGCTTTCTTT.

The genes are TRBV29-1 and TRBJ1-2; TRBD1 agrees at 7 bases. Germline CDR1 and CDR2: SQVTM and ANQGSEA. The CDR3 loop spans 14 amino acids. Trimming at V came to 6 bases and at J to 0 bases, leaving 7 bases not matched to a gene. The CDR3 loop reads CSVAQGSTNYGYTF. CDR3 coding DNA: TGCAGCGTGGCACAGGGGTCTACTAACTATGGCTACACCTTC. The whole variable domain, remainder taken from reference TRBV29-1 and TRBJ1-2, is SAVISQKPSRDICQRGTSLTIQCQVDSQVTMMFWYRQQPGQSLTLIATANQGSEATYESGFVIDKFPISRPNLTFSTLTVSNMSPEDSSIYLCSVAQGSTNYGYTFGSGTRLTVV.

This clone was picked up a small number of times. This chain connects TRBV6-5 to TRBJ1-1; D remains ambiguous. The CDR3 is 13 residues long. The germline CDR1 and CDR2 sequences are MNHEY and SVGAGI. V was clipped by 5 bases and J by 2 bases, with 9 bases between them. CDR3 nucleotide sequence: TGTGCCAGCAGTCCCGAGGTTAACACTGAAGCTTTCTTT. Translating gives CASSPEVNTEAFF.

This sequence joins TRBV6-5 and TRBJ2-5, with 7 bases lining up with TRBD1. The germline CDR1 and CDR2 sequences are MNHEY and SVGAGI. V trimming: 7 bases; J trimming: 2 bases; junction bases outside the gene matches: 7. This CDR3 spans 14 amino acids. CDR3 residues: CASNPRGQQETQYF. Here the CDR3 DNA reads TGTGCCAGCAATCCTAGGGGGCAGCAAGAGACCCAGTACTTC.

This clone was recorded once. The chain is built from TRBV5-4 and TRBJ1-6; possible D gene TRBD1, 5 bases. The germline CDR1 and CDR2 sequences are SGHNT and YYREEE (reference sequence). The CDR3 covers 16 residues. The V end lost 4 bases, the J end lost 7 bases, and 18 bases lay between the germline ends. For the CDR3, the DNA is TGTGCCAGCAGCGCTTCGAGACAGTCAGGCAATTCACCCCTCCACTTT. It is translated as CASSASRQSGNSPLHF. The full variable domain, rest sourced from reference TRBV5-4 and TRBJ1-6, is ETGVTQSPTHLIKTRGQQVTLRCSSQSGHNTVSWYQQALGQGPQFIFQYYREEENGRGNFPPRFSGLQFPNYSSELNVNALELDDSALYLCASSASRQSGNSPLHFGNGTRLTVT.

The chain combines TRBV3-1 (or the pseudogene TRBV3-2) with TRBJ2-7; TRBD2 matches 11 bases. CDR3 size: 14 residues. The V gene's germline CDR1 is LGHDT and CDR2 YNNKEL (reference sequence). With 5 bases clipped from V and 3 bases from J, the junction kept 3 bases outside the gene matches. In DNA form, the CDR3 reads TGTGCCAGCAGCTATAGCGGGGGGGACTACGAGCAGTACTTC. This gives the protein CASSYSGGDYEQYF.